The next 21 T cell receptor beta chains were all read from a single sample in a study of Ad26.COV2.S vaccination and SARS-CoV-2 variants. Clones were read by immunoSEQ multiplex PCR, and TCRdb kept only the in-frame ones, dropping some. The sample records 410,000 or so clones, around 90% being singletons. Indicated treatment: 15 to 20 received Ad26.COV2.S at low or high dose, single or two shots; roughly five received placebo; per-sample allocation not given. Specimen acquisition occurred on day 63 following the initial vaccine or placebo injection. The input for sequencing was peripheral blood, taken in a trial of Ad26.COV2.S vaccine versus placebo. The receptors come from a person between 18 and 59 years old who received the Ad26.COV2.S COVID-19 vaccine or a placebo.

The rearrangement joins TRBV2 to TRBJ2-7; D remains ambiguous. Per germline, CDR1 SNHLY and CDR2 FYNNEI. The CDR3 totals 13 residues. V lost 3 bases, J lost 3 bases, and 9 bases lay in between. The CDR3 is CASSDSGSYEQYF. The CDR3 coding sequence is TGTGCCAGCAGTGATTCCGGCAGCTACGAGCAGTACTTC.

This clone is a singleton in its sample. The V and J genes are TRBV19 and TRBJ2-1; 10 bases align to TRBD1. Trimming removed 6 bases from V and 10 bases from J; junction bases left unmatched: 27. This CDR3 spans 20 amino acids. Germline V gene data show CDR1 as LNHDA and CDR2 as SQIVND (reference sequence). The CDR3 is CASRQRGQGVPNSPAIEQFF. The CDR3 bases are TGTGCCAGTAGGCAGAGAGGACAGGGGGTTCCGAACTCCCCTGCAATCGAGCAGTTCTTC.

The rearrangement uses TRBV19 and TRBJ1-1; D is unresolved. Trimming stripped 0 bases from V and 1 base from J, with 6 bases between. The CDR3 loop spans 14 amino acids. Germline-derived CDR1 and CDR2 are LNHDA and SQIVND (reference sequence). The DNA for the CDR3 is TGTGCCAGTAGTATAGATCTCTGGAACACTGAAGCTTTCTTT. It translates to CASSIDLWNTEAFF. Full variable domain (remainder filled in from reference TRBV19 and TRBJ1-1): DGGITQSPKYLFRKEGQNVTLSCEQNLNHDAMYWYRQDPGQGLRLIYYSQIVNDFQKGDIAEGYSVSREKKESFPLTVTSAQKNPTAFYLCASSIDLWNTEAFFGQGTRLTVV.

The rearrangement links TRBV11-2 to TRBJ2-2, with 8 bases identical to TRBD1. The CDR3 is 16 amino acids. Per the germline V gene, CDR1 is SGHAT and CDR2 is FQNNGV. The junction had 5 bases not matched to a gene; V was cut back by 1 base and J by 4 bases. The CDR3 here is CASSLAGTGVTGELFF. The CDR3, as DNA: TGTGCCAGCAGCTTAGCTGGGACAGGAGTCACCGGGGAGCTGTTTTTT.

The chain links TRBV10-3 to TRBJ1-3; D perhaps matches TRBD1 (5 bases). The length of the CDR3 is 14 residues. Germline V CDR1 and CDR2: ENHRY, SYGVKD. Trimming removed 8 bases from V and 0 bases from J, with 11 bases in between. CDR3 DNA: TGTGCCATCTCAGGGACCGACTCTGGAAACACCATATATTTT. Translation gives CAISGTDSGNTIYF.

The V and J genes are TRBV28 and TRBJ1-2, with 11 bases matching TRBD1. V lost 2 bases, J lost 5 bases, and 1 base stayed unmatched. CDR1 is MDHEN, CDR2 SYDVKM, per germline. The CDR3 loop spans 14 amino acids. The CDR3 spells CASSLGTGGYGYTF. As DNA, the CDR3 is TGTGCCAGCAGTTTAGGGACAGGGGGATATGGCTACACCTTC.

The gene calls are TRBV5-1 and TRBJ1-2, with no clear D. The CDR3 covers 15 residues. Deletions cut 1 base from V and 2 bases from J, with 12 bases between. Germline V gene data show CDR1 as SGHRS and CDR2 as YFSETQ. CDR3 residues: CASSLSPETNYGYTF. The CDR3 nucleotides read TGCGCCAGCAGCTTGTCACCGGAGACAAACTATGGCTACACCTTC.

V gene TRBV20-1 combines with J gene TRBJ1-1; no reliable D call. Germline V gene lookup returns CDR1 DFQATT and CDR2 SNEGSKA (reference sequence). CDR3 length equals 11 residues. The CDR3 DNA follows: TGCAGGGCTTATTGGAACACTGAAGCTTTCTTT. Amino acid sequence: CRAYWNTEAFF.

The chain links TRBV30 to TRBJ1-5; D not certain. From germline, CDR1 is GTSNPN and CDR2 SVGIG (reference sequence). This CDR3 is built from 16 residues. The V end was cut by 0 bases, the J end by 1 base, with 13 bases between. CDR3 DNA sequence: TGTGCCTGGAGTGTACGAGGAAACCCAAGCAATCAGCCCCAGCATTTT. Translation gives CAWSVRGNPSNQPQHF.

The chain joins TRBV5-1 to TRBJ2-7, with 7 nucleotides matching TRBD2. Looked up from germline, CDR1 is SGHRS and CDR2 is YFSETQ. The CDR3 is made up of 16 amino acids. The junction had 6 bases not matched to a gene; V was cut back by 0 bases and J by 0 bases. CDR3 in amino acids: CASSLAAGAGSYEQYF. CDR3 coding DNA: TGCGCCAGCAGCTTGGCCGCGGGAGCTGGCTCCTACGAGCAGTACTTC.

The gene calls are TRBV3-1 (or the pseudogene TRBV3-2) and TRBJ2-2; 8 nucleotides agree with TRBD2. V gave up 1 base and J gave up 7 bases; unmatched junction bases: 5. This CDR3 comprises 15 residues. CDR1 and CDR2 from the germline V gene are LGHDT and YNNKEL (reference sequence). DNA of the CDR3: TGTGCCAGCAGCCAAGCCGGGAGGGCCCACGGGGAGCTGTTTTTT. Encoded protein: CASSQAGRAHGELFF.

This clone was detected once. The chain uses TRBV9 and TRBJ2-7, with D perhaps TRBD1 (5 bases). CDR3 length: 14 residues. V was shortened by 3 bases and J by 0 bases, with 10 bases between the two germline ends. CDR1 is SGDLS, CDR2 YYNGEE, per germline. CDR3 region: CASSERQFSYEQYF. As DNA, the CDR3 is TGTGCCAGCAGCGAGAGACAGTTCTCCTACGAGCAGTACTTC.

V and J are TRBV7-6 and TRBJ1-6, with D maybe TRBD1 (5 bases). The CDR3 sequence is 14 residues long. CDR1 and CDR2 (germline): SGHVS, FNYEAQ. Trimming took off 6 bases at V and 8 bases at J, with 14 bases between the two ends. CDR3 amino acids: CASSSGTRDSPLHF. The DNA for the CDR3 is TGTGCCAGCAGTTCCGGGACCAGGGATTCACCCCTCCACTTT.

The chain employs TRBV3-1 (or the pseudogene TRBV3-2) and TRBJ2-1; no reliable D call. V lost 1 base and J lost 9, with 10 bases in between. Germline V gives CDR1 LGHDT, CDR2 YNNKEL (reference sequence). CDR3 length equals 13 residues. The CDR3 is CASSQVSWSEQFF. The CDR3 DNA follows: TGTGCCAGCAGCCAAGTTTCCTGGAGTGAGCAGTTCTTC.

V is TRBV25-1 and J is TRBJ2-7, with D tentatively TRBD1 (6 bases). Trimming removed 3 bases from V and 4 bases from J, with 13 bases in between. The CDR3 loop spans 14 amino acids. CDR1 and CDR2 from the germline V gene are MGHDK and SYGVNS. The CDR3 nucleotides are TGTGCCAGCAGTGACGGGACACAGGAATACGAGCAGTACTTC. Translating gives CASSDGTQEYEQYF.

V gene TRBV6-5 combines with J gene TRBJ1-5; TRBD1 matches at 7 bases. Germline lookup yields CDR1 MNHEY and CDR2 SVGAGI. The CDR3 covers 12 residues. The J segment lost 7 bases and the V segment lost 6 bases, leaving 3 bases of the junction unmatched. The CDR3 sequence is CASSLRGQPQHF. In DNA, the CDR3 is TGTGCCAGCAGCCTCAGGGGGCAGCCCCAGCATTTT.

The chain couples TRBV6-5 to TRBJ2-1; 12 bases match TRBD2. There are 15 residues in the CDR3. From germline, CDR1 is MNHEY and CDR2 SVGAGI. The ends lost 6 bases at V and 8 bases at J; junction bases unmatched: 8. The CDR3 sequence is CASSRKTSGSDEQFF. The CDR3 DNA reads TGTGCCAGCAGCCGAAAGACTAGCGGGAGTGATGAGCAGTTCTTC.

The chain combines TRBV7-9 with TRBJ2-7; D call uncertain. V lost 0 bases and J lost 5, with 5 bases in between. The CDR3 is 12 amino acids. Germline V gene sequence: CDR1 SEHNR, CDR2 FQNEAQ (reference sequence). The CDR3 reads CASSLAVDEQYF. In DNA, the CDR3 is TGTGCCAGCAGCTTAGCAGTGGACGAGCAGTACTTC.

The V and J genes are TRBV6-6 and TRBJ1-4, with 7 bases matching TRBD1. The length of the CDR3 is 14 residues. Germline values: CDR1 MNHNY, CDR2 SVGAGI (reference sequence). Trimming took 6 bases from V and 8 from J; bases not matched to a gene: 9. In DNA form, the CDR3 reads TGTGCCAGCAGATCAACAGGGGTTCGGGAAAAACTGTTTTTT. This gives the protein CASRSTGVREKLFF.

The rearrangement joins TRBV27 to TRBJ2-7, with no clear D. The CDR3 is 13 amino acids. Germline CDR1 is MNHEY and CDR2 is SMNVEV (reference sequence). V dropped 5 bases and J dropped 3 bases, with 11 bases sitting between them. CDR3 in DNA: TGTGCCAGCAGTCGGTACAGAAACTACGAGCAGTACTTC. Residues: CASSRYRNYEQYF.

The chain recombines TRBV5-8 with TRBJ2-5, with no clear D. The CDR3 has 13 residues. V gave up 0 bases and J gave up 0 bases, with 3 bases separating them. Germline V CDR1 and CDR2: SGHTS, YDEGEE. The CDR3 DNA reads as TGTGCCAGCAGCTTGGGTTACCAAGAGACCCAGTACTTC. It yields the protein CASSLGYQETQYF. The full variable domain, with the rest looked up from reference TRBV5-8 and TRBJ2-5, is EAGVTQSPTHLIKTRGQQATLRCSPISGHTSVYWYQQALGLGLQFLLWYDEGEERNRGNFPPRFSGRQFPNYSSELNVNALELEDSALYLCASSLGYQETQYFGPGTRLLVL.